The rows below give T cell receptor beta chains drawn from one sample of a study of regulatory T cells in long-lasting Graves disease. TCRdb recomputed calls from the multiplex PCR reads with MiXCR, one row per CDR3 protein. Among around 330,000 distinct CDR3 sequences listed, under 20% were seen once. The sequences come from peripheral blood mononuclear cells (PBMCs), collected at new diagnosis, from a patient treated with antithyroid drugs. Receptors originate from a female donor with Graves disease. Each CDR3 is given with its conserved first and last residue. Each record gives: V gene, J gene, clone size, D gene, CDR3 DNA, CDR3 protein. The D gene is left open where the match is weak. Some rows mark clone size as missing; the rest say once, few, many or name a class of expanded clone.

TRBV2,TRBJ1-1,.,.,TGTGCCAGCAGTCGGCAGCCGAACACTGAAGCTTTCTTT,CASSRQPNTEAFF
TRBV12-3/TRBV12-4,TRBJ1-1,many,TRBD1,TGTGCCAGCAGTAACCAGGGGGGGAACGCTGAAGCTTTCTTT,CASSNQGGNAEAFF
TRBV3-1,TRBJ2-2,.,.,TGTGCCACACTAGAGGGGAACACCGGGGAGCTGTTTTTT,CATLEGNTGELFF
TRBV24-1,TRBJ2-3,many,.,TGTGCCACCAGTTACGGCACAGATACGCAGTATTTT,CATSYGTDTQYF
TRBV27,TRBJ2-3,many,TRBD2,TGTGCCAGCAGTTTACGGTGGGTCGGTGGGGGACTAGCGGGGACCCCTAGCACAGATACGCAGTATTTT,CASSLRWVGGGLAGTPSTDTQYF
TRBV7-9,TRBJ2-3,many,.,TGTGCCAGCAGCTTAGGAGCTGCCACAGATACGCAGTATTTT,CASSLGAATDTQYF
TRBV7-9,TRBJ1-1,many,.,TGTGCCAGCAGCCCCCGCCCGGCGCACTATTCGAACACTGAAGCTTTCTTT,CASSPRPAHYSNTEAFF
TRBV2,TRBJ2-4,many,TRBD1,TGTGCCAGCAGGCCTGGACAGGGCGCAAACATTCAGTACTTC,CASRPGQGANIQYF
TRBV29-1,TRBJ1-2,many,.,TGCAGCGTTGACCCCTTTGACAGGCTACTTGACTATGGCTACACCTTC,CSVDPFDRLLDYGYTF
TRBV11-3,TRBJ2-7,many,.,TGTGCCAGCAGCTCCGACGAGTGGGACGAGCAGTACTTC,CASSSDEWDEQYF
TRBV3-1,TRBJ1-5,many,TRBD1,TGTGCCAGCAGCCTCAGGGGACAGCCCAATCAGCCCCAGCATTTT,CASSLRGQPNQPQHF
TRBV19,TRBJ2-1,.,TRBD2,TGTGCCAGTAGTATCGGGGGGACTAGCGGGAGCTTGTTCTTC,CASSIGGTSGSLFF
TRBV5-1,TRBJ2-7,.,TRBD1,TGCGCCAGCAGCCCACCACAGGGGGCTTTTTACGAGCAGTACTTC,CASSPPQGAFYEQYF
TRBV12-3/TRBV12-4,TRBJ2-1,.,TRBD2,TGTGCCAGCAGTTTTTGGACTAGCGGGAGAGACCCTGAGCAGTTCTTC,CASSFWTSGRDPEQFF
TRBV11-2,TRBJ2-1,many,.,TGTGCCAGCAGTTTCGACGGGGGCTCCTACAATGAGCAGTTCTTC,CASSFDGGSYNEQFF
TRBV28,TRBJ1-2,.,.,TGTGCCAGCACCAAAGGGGGGGGCGTAGGAAACTATGGCTACACCTTC,CASTKGGGVGNYGYTF
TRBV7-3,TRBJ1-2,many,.,TGTGCCAGCAGCTTAACGTCGGATGGAGGCTACACCTTC,CASSLTSDGGYTF
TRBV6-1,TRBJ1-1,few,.,TGTGCCAGCAGCGCAGGGACTGTGAACACTGAAGCTTTCTTT,CASSAGTVNTEAFF
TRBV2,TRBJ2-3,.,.,TGTGCCAGCAGTGCTTCGGCTAGCTACGCAGATACGCAGTATTTT,CASSASASYADTQYF
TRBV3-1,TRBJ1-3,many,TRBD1,TGTGCCAGCAGCCCCCCGGACAGGGGGGGAAACACCATATATTTT,CASSPPDRGGNTIYF
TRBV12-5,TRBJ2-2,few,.,TGTGCTAGTGGGGGGAGTAGGGTCCCCGGGGAGCTGTTTTTT,CASGGSRVPGELFF
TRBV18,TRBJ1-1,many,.,TGTGCCAGCTCACAACGAAGGCCAGGCATGAACACTGAAGCTTTCTTT,CASSQRRPGMNTEAFF
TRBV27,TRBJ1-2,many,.,TGTGCCAGCAGTTTATCGCCGGGACACAGCCCTTGGGGCTACACCTTC,CASSLSPGHSPWGYTF
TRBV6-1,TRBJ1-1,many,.,TGTGCCAGCAGCCAAGGGGCTGAAGCTTTCTTT,CASSQGAEAFF
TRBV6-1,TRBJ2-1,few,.,TGTGCCAGCAGTGAATCAATTGGGGAGCAGTTCTTC,CASSESIGEQFF
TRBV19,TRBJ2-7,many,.,TGTGCCAGTAGTATAGAGGGGAGCTCCTACGAGCAGTACTTC,CASSIEGSSYEQYF
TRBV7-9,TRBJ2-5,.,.,TGTGCCAGCAGCGAGCCAGGGAAACAAGAGACCCAGTACTTC,CASSEPGKQETQYF
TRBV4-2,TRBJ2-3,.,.,TGTGCCAGCAGCCAAGATCAGGATGGAGGCGGGCTTCACACAGATACGCAGTATTTT,CASSQDQDGGGLHTDTQYF
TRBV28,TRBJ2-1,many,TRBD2,TGTGCCAGCACCCAGCGGGAGGGCGACAATGAGCAGTTCTTC,CASTQREGDNEQFF
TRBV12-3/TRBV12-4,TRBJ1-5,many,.,TGTGCCAGCAGACACCAGAGTAATCAGCCCCAGCATTTT,CASRHQSNQPQHF